The T cell receptor (beta chain) under discussion was sequenced for a study of identical twins. General study findings and limits: Fewer insertions characterized abundant cord blood beta clonotypes, whereas memory repertoires showed none. Researchers caution that invariant MAIT and iNKT cells could partly confound zero-insertion analyses.

This clonotype has more than one count but fewer than ten. The antigen is not known. Deletions cut 8 bases from V and 13 bases from J, with 14 bases between. The CDR3 totals 11 residues. Germline V gene data show CDR1 as KGHDR and CDR2 as SFDVKD. TCRdb independently ran MiXCR on the 5' RACE reads; one entry per CDR3 protein. Of around 1.7 million distinct CDR3 sequences detected, about 31% appear once; the ten largest clones hold 0.25% to 0.3%. This chain joins TRBV24-1 and TRBJ2-4; the D gene is possibly TRBD1 (6 bases). The specimen was cord blood. The clonotype comes from a newborn girl in good health. The CDR3 is CATNREWEQYF. The CDR3 region has the DNA TGTGCCACCAACAGGGAATGGGAGCAGTACTTC.